The clone carrying this T cell receptor beta chain was picked up one time. This sample was included in a study of PD-1 blockade in mismatch repair-deficient tumors. Generated by immunoSEQ multiplex PCR, the TCRdb table keeps only in-frame clones and is missing some. The table shows 60,000 to 75,000 clones, with about 87% occurring only once. Material: peripheral blood, obtained 52 weeks after starting pembrolizumab. The origin of this receptor is an adult with mismatch repair-deficient cancer.

CDR3 in amino acids: CASSLRGYGTGTQYF. The CDR3 coding sequence is TGTGCCAGCAGCTTAAGGGGATACGGCACGGGTACGCAGTATTTT. This rearrangement joins TRBV7-9 to TRBJ2-3; D may be TRBD1 (5 bases). Trimming pared 2 bases from V and 8 bases from J, leaving 17 bases between. The CDR3 extends over 15 amino acids. Germline loops: CDR1 SEHNR, CDR2 FQNEAQ (reference sequence).